This T cell receptor (beta chain) was identified during a study of OX40 agonist ivuxolimab in advanced cancers. Study background: Patients' therapy was ivuxolimab, an antibody that acts as an agonist of OX40 (CD134). Administration of intravenous ivuxolimab to patients occurred every 2 weeks at 0.01 to 10 mg/kg.

Germline CDR1 and CDR2: LNHDA and SQIVND (reference sequence). J gave up 6 bases and V 4 bases, and 7 bases lay outside the gene matches. The CDR3 loop spans 14 amino acids. Overall study findings and caveats: Nonresponders included some who also had low normalized T-cell clonal expansion.

As for this clone: Antigen: not known.

The protocol was immunoSEQ multiplex PCR, while the TCRdb copy is restricted to in-frame clones and leaves out a portion. This table holds about 32,000 clones, approximately 80% found once. The sequencing here drew on CD4+ or CD8+ T cells sorted from blood, taken in a trial of the OX40 agonist ivuxolimab. The chain couples TRBV19 to TRBJ1-2, with 8 bases identical to TRBD1. This sequence was found in an adult with an advanced solid tumor such as melanoma, head and neck, liver or kidney cancer. The CDR3 here is CASSTDRGRNGYTF. The DNA for the CDR3 is TGTGCCAGTAGTACCGACAGGGGACGGAATGGCTACACCTTC. The complete variable domain, with remaining parts taken from reference TRBV19 and TRBJ1-2, reads DGGITQSPKYLFRKEGQNVTLSCEQNLNHDAMYWYRQDPGQGLRLIYYSQIVNDFQKGDIAEGYSVSREKKESFPLTVTSAQKNPTAFYLCASSTDRGRNGYTFGSGTRLTVV.